This T cell receptor beta chain was found in a study of blood T cell repertoires in COVID-19. Study at large: Specimens from acute and convalescent COVID-19 originated in the United States, Italy and Spain. PBMCs, B-cell-depleted T cells, or T cells provided the cDNA or gDNA that made up the material.

Original data processing: Reference gene primer amplification yielded estimated nucleated cell counts. Data came from immunoSEQ multiplex PCR; TCRdb stores just in-frame clones and leaves some out. D and trimming were read from the DNA, whereas the V and J calls and clone size are those reported in that table. This sample yields 200,000 to 300,000 clones, of which over 75% are seen a single time; 2.3% belongs to the top ten. Trimming cost V 0 bases and J 3 bases, with 12 bases left between them. The CDR3 sequence is 16 residues long. The germline V gene encodes CDR1 MGHRA and CDR2 YSYEKL. Sequencing was done on a sample of peripheral blood. The J gene is TRBJ1-5, the V gene TRBV4-1; D might be TRBD1 (6 bases). This sequence was found in a woman aged 45-65 years with acute or convalescent COVID-19. The DNA of the CDR3 is TGCGCCAGCAGCCAAGATGCTAGGGGGAACAATCAGCCCCAGCATTTT. Translated, it gives CASSQDARGNNQPQHF.